This T cell receptor beta chain was identified in a study of blood T cell repertoires in COVID-19. For the study at large: Samples representing acute and convalescent COVID-19 were sourced from the United States, Italy and Spain. Sources were T cells, B-cell-depleted T cells, or PBMCs; the material itself was cDNA or gDNA.

Germline assignment: CDR1 LNHDA and CDR2 SQIVND (reference sequence). V dropped 2 bases and J dropped 2; count of bases not matched to a gene: 8. The CDR3 length is 16 residues. This clone was counted once. Under the authors' procedure: How many nucleated cells were present was estimated from reference gene primer amplification. Using immunoSEQ multiplex PCR, the repertoire was profiled, and TCRdb retains in-frame clones only, with some absent. V and J calls and clone size are copied from that table; D and trimming were computed from the DNA. Found here are hundreds of thousands of clones, more than 75% of them singletons; the top ten hold roughly 3.1%.

This chain joins TRBV19 and TRBJ1-2, with 7 bases identical to TRBD1. The TCR sequence derives from a human donor in a cohort sampled during active COVID-19. Sequencing input: peripheral blood. The CDR3 spells CASSIMVGQNNYGYTF. CDR3 sequence (DNA): TGTGCCAGTAGTATAATGGTGGGACAGAACAACTATGGCTACACCTTC.